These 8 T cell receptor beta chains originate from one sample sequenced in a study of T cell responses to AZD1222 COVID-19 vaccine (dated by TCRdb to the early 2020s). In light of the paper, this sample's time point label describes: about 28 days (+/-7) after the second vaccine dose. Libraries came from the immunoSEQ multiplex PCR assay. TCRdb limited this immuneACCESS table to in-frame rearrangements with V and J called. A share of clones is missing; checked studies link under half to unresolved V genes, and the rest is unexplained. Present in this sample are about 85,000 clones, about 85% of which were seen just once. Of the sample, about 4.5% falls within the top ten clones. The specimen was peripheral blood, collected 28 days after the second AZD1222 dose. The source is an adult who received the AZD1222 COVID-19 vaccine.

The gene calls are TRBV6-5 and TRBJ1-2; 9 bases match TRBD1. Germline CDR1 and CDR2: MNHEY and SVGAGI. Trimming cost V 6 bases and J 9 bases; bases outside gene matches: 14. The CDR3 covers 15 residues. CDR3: CASSAMEGQGLRYTF. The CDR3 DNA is TGTGCCAGCAGCGCTATGGAGGGACAGGGTCTTCGCTACACCTTC.

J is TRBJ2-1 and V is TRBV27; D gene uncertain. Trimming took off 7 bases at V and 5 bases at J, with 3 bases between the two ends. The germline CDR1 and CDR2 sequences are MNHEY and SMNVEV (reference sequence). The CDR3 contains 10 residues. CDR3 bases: TGTGCCAGCACACACAATGAGCAGTTCTTC. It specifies CASTHNEQFF.

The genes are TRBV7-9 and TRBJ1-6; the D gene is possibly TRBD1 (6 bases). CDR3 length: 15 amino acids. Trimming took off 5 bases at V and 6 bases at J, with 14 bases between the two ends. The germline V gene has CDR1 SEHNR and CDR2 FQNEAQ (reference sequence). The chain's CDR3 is CASSRRGVGNSPLHF. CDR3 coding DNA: TGTGCCAGCAGCCGCAGGGGCGTCGGTAATTCACCCCTCCACTTT.

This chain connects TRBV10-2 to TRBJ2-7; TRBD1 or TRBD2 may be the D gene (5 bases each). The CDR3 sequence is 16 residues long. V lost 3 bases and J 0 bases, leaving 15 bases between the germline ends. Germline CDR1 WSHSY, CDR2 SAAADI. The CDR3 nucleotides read TGCGCCAGCAGTGATGCAAGGGACGCCTACTCCTACGAGCAGTACTTC. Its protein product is CASSDARDAYSYEQYF.

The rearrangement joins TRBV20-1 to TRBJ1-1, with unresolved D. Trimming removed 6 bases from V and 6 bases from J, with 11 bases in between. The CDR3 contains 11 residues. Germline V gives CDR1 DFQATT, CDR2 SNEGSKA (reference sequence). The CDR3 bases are TGCAGTGCCCTAGGCCAGGCTGAAGCTTTCTTT. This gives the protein CSALGQAEAFF.

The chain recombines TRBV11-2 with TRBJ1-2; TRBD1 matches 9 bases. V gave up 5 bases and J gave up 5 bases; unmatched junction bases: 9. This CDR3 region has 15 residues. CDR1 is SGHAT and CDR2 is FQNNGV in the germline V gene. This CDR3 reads CASSAGTGPRYGYTF. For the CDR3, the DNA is TGTGCCAGCAGCGCCGGGACAGGGCCCCGGTATGGCTACACCTTC.

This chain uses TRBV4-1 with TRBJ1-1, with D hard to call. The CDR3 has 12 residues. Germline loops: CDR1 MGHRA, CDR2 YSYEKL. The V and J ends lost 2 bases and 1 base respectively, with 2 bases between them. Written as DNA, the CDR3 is TGCGCCAGCAGCCAATGGAACACTGAAGCTTTCTTT. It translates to CASSQWNTEAFF.

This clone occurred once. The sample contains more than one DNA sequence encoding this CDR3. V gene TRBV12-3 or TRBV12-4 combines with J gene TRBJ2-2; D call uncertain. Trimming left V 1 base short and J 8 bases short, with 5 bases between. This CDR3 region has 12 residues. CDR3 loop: CASSLGGGELFF. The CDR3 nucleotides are TGTGCCAGCAGTTTAGGGGGTGGGGAGCTGTTTTTT.